These 20 T cell receptor beta chains were sequenced from one sample in a study of control samples from healthy donors and cancer patients. Here immunoSEQ multiplex PCR was the method, and the copy in TCRdb shows in-frame clones only, minus some. The sample carries over 100,000 clones, about 89% recorded once. Sequencing used blood. These receptors were collected from a woman between 45 and 65 years old in good health.

The CDR3 nucleotides read TGTGCCAGCAGTGAATTTAGCGGGGGGAGCACAGATACGCAGTATTTT. This sequence encodes CASSEFSGGSTDTQYF. The chain is built from TRBV6-4 and TRBJ2-3; 10 nucleotides align to TRBD2. J was trimmed by 0 bases and V by 3 bases; bases with no gene match: 3. The CDR3 extends over 16 amino acids. Germline V gives CDR1 MRHNA, CDR2 SNTAGT.

Only a few counts were recorded for this clone. The chain recombines TRBV18 with TRBJ1-4, with D possibly being TRBD1 (5 bases). The germline gives CDR1 KGHSH, CDR2 LQKENI. The CDR3 has 16 residues. The germline V and J ends were trimmed by 4 bases and 5 bases, with 17 bases remaining between them. DNA of the CDR3: TGTGCCAGCTCACTGGGGACCCCCTCCCCCAATGAAAAACTGTTTTTT. Translation gives CASSLGTPSPNEKLFF.

The chain joins TRBV19 to TRBJ1-1, with 7 bases that match TRBD1. With V trimmed by 6 bases and J by 3 bases, 4 bases remained unmatched. CDR1 is LNHDA, CDR2 SQIVND, per germline (reference sequence). The CDR3 sequence is 13 residues long. This CDR3 reads CASRRQGDTEAFF. CDR3 DNA sequence: TGTGCCAGTAGAAGACAGGGAGACACTGAAGCTTTCTTT.

The chain has TRBV18 and TRBJ2-7; D remains ambiguous. Germline values: CDR1 KGHSH, CDR2 LQKENI. There are 13 residues in the CDR3. Trimming left V 2 bases short and J 5 bases short, with 10 bases between. The CDR3 nucleotides are TGTGCCAGCTCACCATCAATGGTCGACGAGCAGTACGTC. Translated, it gives CASSPSMVDEQYV.

V gene TRBV9 combines with J gene TRBJ2-1; the match to TRBD2 covers 10 bases. Germline lookup yields CDR1 SGDLS and CDR2 YYNGEE. This CDR3 has 17 amino acids. V was pared by 1 base and J by 6 bases, with 10 bases of the junction left unmatched. As DNA, the CDR3 is TGTGCCAGCAGCGTATCTCTCGGACTAGCGGACCTCAATGAGCAGTTCTTC. Its translation is CASSVSLGLADLNEQFF.

This chain links TRBV24-1 with TRBJ2-3, with no clear D. Looked up from germline, CDR1 is KGHDR and CDR2 is SFDVKD. The V end lost 0 bases, the J end lost 0 bases, and 18 bases lay between the germline ends. The length of the CDR3 is 19 residues. The CDR3: CATSDLNGRSSSSTDTQYF. In DNA form, the CDR3 reads TGTGCCACCAGTGATTTGAATGGGCGGAGTTCTTCTAGCACAGATACGCAGTATTTT.

The chain recombines TRBV4-3 with TRBJ1-3; TRBD1 matches at 8 bases. The CDR3 is 15 amino acids. The germline V gene encodes CDR1 LGHNA and CDR2 YSLEER. V lost 4 bases, J lost 1 base, and 3 bases stayed unmatched. CDR3 DNA: TGCGCCAGCAGCCCGGACAGGGTGTCTGGAAACACCATATATTTT. It codes for CASSPDRVSGNTIYF.

This rearrangement joins TRBV18 to TRBJ1-6, with D possibly TRBD1 on 5 matching bases. V gave up 5 bases and J gave up 6 bases, with 17 bases separating them. Germline CDR1 reads KGHSH; CDR2 reads LQKENI. The CDR3 length is 16 residues. CDR3 protein: CASSTLDIPTNSPLHF. Written as DNA, the CDR3 is TGTGCCAGCTCAACACTGGACATCCCCACTAATTCACCCCTCCACTTT.

This rearrangement joins TRBV12-3 or TRBV12-4 to TRBJ1-1; D not certain. Between the trimmed V and J ends, which lost 3 bases and 0 bases, there was a span of 5 bases. This CDR3 is 13 amino acids long. CDR3 residues: CASSFVLNTEAFF. The CDR3 DNA reads TGTGCCAGCAGTTTTGTCTTGAACACTGAAGCTTTCTTT.

This rearrangement joins TRBV30 to TRBJ2-3; 9 bases agree with TRBD2. V dropped 3 bases and J dropped 2; count of bases not matched to a gene: 3. Germline V gene sequence: CDR1 GTSNPN, CDR2 SVGIG (reference sequence). This CDR3 is 14 amino acids long. CDR3 loop: CAWSGGGDTDTQYF. In DNA form, the CDR3 reads TGTGCCTGGAGCGGCGGGGGGGACACAGATACGCAGTATTTT. Full variable domain (remainder filled in from reference TRBV30 and TRBJ2-3): SQTIHQWPATLVQPVGSPLSLECTVEGTSNPNLYWYRQAAGRGLQLLFYSVGIGQISSEVPQNLSASRPQDRQFILSSKKLLLSDSGFYLCAWSGGGDTDTQYFGPGTRLTVL.

The chain joins TRBV5-6 to TRBJ2-7, with D possibly TRBD1 on 5 matching bases. V was pared by 2 bases and J by 2 bases, with 17 bases between. The CDR3 extends over 16 amino acids. Germline-derived CDR1 and CDR2 are SGHDT and YYEEEE. CDR3 coding DNA: TGTGCCAGCAGCTTCAGGGCAGGGCTTAACACCTACGAGCAGTACGTC. It specifies CASSFRAGLNTYEQYV.

The chain employs TRBV30 and TRBJ2-6; 11 bases map to TRBD1. From germline, CDR1 is GTSNPN and CDR2 SVGIG (reference sequence). V lost 3 bases to trimming and J lost 2 bases; unmatched junction nucleotides: 3. CDR3 size: 16 residues. The CDR3 loop is CAWRWTGGAGANVLTF. CDR3 bases: TGTGCCTGGAGATGGACAGGGGGCGCTGGGGCCAACGTCCTGACTTTC.

The rearrangement joins TRBV6-5 to TRBJ2-3, with D possibly matching TRBD2 (6 bases). The CDR3 covers 15 residues. Germline CDR1 MNHEY, CDR2 SVGAGI. V lost 5 bases to trimming and J lost 4 bases, with 16 bases between them. CDR3 DNA sequence: TGTGCCAGCAGTACGCGGGTCGGGAGATCAGATACGCAGTATTTT. It is translated as CASSTRVGRSDTQYF.

The chain links TRBV27 to TRBJ1-5; 7 nucleotides align to TRBD1. CDR1 and CDR2 from the germline V gene are MNHEY and SMNVEV (reference sequence). The J segment lost 3 bases and the V segment lost 8 bases, leaving 7 bases of the junction unmatched. This CDR3 region has 14 residues. The CDR3 is CASATGVLNQPQHF. CDR3 bases: TGTGCCAGCGCTACAGGGGTTCTCAATCAGCCCCAGCATTTT.

This clone was counted between two and nine times. The chain combines TRBV3-1 (or the pseudogene TRBV3-2) with TRBJ1-6; 8 bases map to TRBD1. Germline V gene sequence: CDR1 LGHDT, CDR2 YNNKEL (reference sequence). J lost 11 bases, V lost 3 bases, and 6 bases had no gene match. The CDR3 loop spans 14 amino acids. In nucleotides, the CDR3 is TGTGCCAGCAGCCATGGACAGGGTCGGGCACCCCTCCACTTT. Translating gives CASSHGQGRAPLHF.

This CDR3 reads CASSPYPLASDTVYEQYV. CDR3 nucleotides: TGCGCCAGCAGTCCGTATCCACTAGCGTCCGATACCGTCTACGAGCAGTACGTC. This chain connects TRBV23-1 to TRBJ2-7; 7 nucleotides align to TRBD2. TRBV23-1 is placed among ORFs of uncertain function. CDR3 length equals 18 residues. V lost 4 bases and J lost 3; bases outside the gene matches: 18.

This rearrangement joins TRBV19 to TRBJ2-7; D could derive from TRBD1 or TRBD2 (5 bases each). Germline CDR1 is LNHDA and CDR2 is SQIVND (reference sequence). The length of the CDR3 is 14 residues. The germline V and J ends were trimmed by 4 bases and 4 bases, with 14 bases remaining between them. The CDR3 is CASSNGGPPYEQYF. The CDR3 region has the DNA TGTGCCAGTAGTAATGGGGGTCCACCTTACGAGCAGTACTTC.

This chain connects TRBV12-3 or TRBV12-4 to TRBJ2-1, with TRBD1 matching 9 bases. Trimming at V came to 10 bases and at J to 8 bases, leaving 9 bases not matched to a gene. CDR3 size: 13 residues. As DNA, the CDR3 is TGTGCCACCCCAGGGGACAGGGTAGATGAGCAGTTCTTC. Its translation: CATPGDRVDEQFF.

V usage is TRBV2 and J usage is TRBJ1-1; D remains unclear. The CDR3 spans 13 residues. The V end lost 6 bases, the J end lost 7 bases, and 15 bases lay between the germline ends. CDR1 is SNHLY and CDR2 is FYNNEI in the germline V gene. The CDR3 protein is CASRQLDLIEAFF. DNA for the CDR3: TGTGCCAGCAGGCAGTTAGACCTAATTGAAGCTTTCTTT.

The chain joins TRBV3-1 (or the pseudogene TRBV3-2) to TRBJ1-5; D possibly corresponds to TRBD1 (5 bases). V dropped 3 bases and J dropped 7 bases, with 16 bases sitting between them. The CDR3 covers 15 residues. Germline V gene sequence: CDR1 LGHDT, CDR2 YNNKEL (reference sequence). CDR3 DNA: TGTGCCAGCAGCCAGGGGCCAGGAACAGGACAGCCCCAGCATTTT. It yields the protein CASSQGPGTGQPQHF.